Sequencing of this T cell receptor beta chain was carried out in a study of T cell responses to AZD1222 COVID-19 vaccine. Generated by immunoSEQ multiplex PCR, the TCRdb table keeps only in-frame clones and is missing some. The data hold under 55,000 clones, with about 86% observed a single time. The study, taken as a whole, reports: A rise in Spike-specific TCR breadth and depth followed two AZD1222 doses. It was only 6 or 7 AZD1222 recipients who were seropositive at baseline. The reported proportion of spike-specific TCRs targeting unmutated variant regions was nearly half.

A note on this clone: No antigen is known for it.

CDR3 length: 11 amino acids. Trimming stripped 6 bases from V and 5 bases from J, with 7 bases between. The sequencing used peripheral blood, collected on day 0 of AZD1222 vaccination. The genes are TRBV12-3 or TRBV12-4 and TRBJ1-1, with unresolved D. The receptor's source is an adult in good health. CDR3 sequence reads: CASREDTEAFF. The CDR3 DNA sequence: TGTGCCAGCAGGGAGGATACTGAAGCTTTCTTT.